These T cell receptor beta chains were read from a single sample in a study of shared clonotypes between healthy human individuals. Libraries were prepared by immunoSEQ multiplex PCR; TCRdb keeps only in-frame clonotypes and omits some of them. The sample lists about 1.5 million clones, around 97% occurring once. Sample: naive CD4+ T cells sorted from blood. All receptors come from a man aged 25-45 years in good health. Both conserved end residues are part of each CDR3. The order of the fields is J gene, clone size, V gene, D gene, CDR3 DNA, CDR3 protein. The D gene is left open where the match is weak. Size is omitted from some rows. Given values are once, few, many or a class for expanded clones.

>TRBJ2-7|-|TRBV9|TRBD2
TGTGCCAGCAGCGTAGGAAGCGGGAGTTTGTCCTACGAGCAGTACTTC
CASSVGSGSLSYEQYF
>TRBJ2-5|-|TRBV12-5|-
TGTGCTAGTGGTTTGGGGGACGGGCGGTACCAAGAGACCCAGTACTTC
CASGLGDGRYQETQYF
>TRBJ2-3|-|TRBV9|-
TGTGCCAGCGGAAGGGGGACTACGACTAGCACAGATACGCAGTATTTT
CASGRGTTTSTDTQYF
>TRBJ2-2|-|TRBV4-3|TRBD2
TGCGCCAGCAGCCTAGGGCGGGAGGGCACCGGGGAGCTGTTTTTT
CASSLGREGTGELFF
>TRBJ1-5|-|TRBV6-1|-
TGTGCCAGCAGTGGGTCGGGAGCTCAGCCCCAGCATTTT
CASSGSGAQPQHF
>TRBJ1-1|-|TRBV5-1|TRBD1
TGCGCCAGCAGCCGGGGACAGTCGGGGGAAGCTTTCTTT
CASSRGQSGEAFF
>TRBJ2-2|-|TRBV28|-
TGTGCCAGCAGGCGAGTAATTCGCCAGTCGAACACCGGGGAGCTGTTTTTT
CASRRVIRQSNTGELFF
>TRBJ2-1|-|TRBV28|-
TGTGCCAGCAGCCCATTTTACAATGAGCAGTTCTTC
CASSPFYNEQFF
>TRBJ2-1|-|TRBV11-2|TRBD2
TGTGCCAGCAGCACGACTCTACTAGCGGGGAATTACAATGAGCAGTTCTTC
CASSTTLLAGNYNEQFF
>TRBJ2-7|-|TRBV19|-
TGTGCCAGTAGATATGGCGGCGCCTACGAGCAGTACTTC
CASRYGGAYEQYF
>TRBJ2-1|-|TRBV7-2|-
TGTGCCAGCAGCTCGGCGGGTGGTAATGAGCAGTTCTTC
CASSSAGGNEQFF
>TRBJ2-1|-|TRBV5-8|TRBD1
TGTGCCAGCACCCCACGCGACAGGGGGGTCGGTGGTGAGCAGTTCTTC
CASTPRDRGVGGEQFF
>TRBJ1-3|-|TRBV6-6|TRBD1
TGTGCCAGCAGTTTCGGACAGGCGTCCTCTGGAAACACCATATATTTT
CASSFGQASSGNTIYF
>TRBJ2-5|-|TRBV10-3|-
TGTGCCACCCAATTCGGGGTTGGCGAGACCCAGTACTTC
CATQFGVGETQYF
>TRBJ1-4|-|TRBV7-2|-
TGTGCCAGCAGCTTAGATGGCAGGGTGGATGAAAAACTGTTTTTT
CASSLDGRVDEKLFF
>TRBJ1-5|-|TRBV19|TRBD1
TGTGCCAGTAGTTTACAGGGGGCGTCTCAGCCCCAGCATTTT
CASSLQGASQPQHF
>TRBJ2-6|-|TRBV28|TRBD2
TGTGCCAGCAGCCGAACGGGGGGATGGTCTGGGGCCAACGTCCTGACTTTC
CASSRTGGWSGANVLTF
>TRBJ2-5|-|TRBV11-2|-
TGTGCCAGCAGCTTAGCGGCGGGGTTAGAGACCCAGTACTTC
CASSLAAGLETQYF
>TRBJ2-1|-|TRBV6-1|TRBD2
TGTGCCAGCAGTTCGACTAGCGGACCTTACAATGAGCAGTTCTTC
CASSSTSGPYNEQFF
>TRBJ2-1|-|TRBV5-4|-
TGTGCCAGCAGCCCGTCAGCCGTCCGCGCTGAGCAGTTCTTC
CASSPSAVRAEQFF
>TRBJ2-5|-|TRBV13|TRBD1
TGTGCCAGCAGCTTCCGGGACAGGGGGTCTGAGACCCAGTACTTC
CASSFRDRGSETQYF
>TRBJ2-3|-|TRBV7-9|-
TGTGCCAGCAGCTTAGACAGTCCTACGCAGTATTTT
CASSLDSPTQYF
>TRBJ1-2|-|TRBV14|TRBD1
TGTGCCAGCAGCCCCCGGACAGGGGCGTCCTATGGCTACACCTTC
CASSPRTGASYGYTF
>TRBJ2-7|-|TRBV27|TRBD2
TGTGCCAGCAGTTGGGGACTAGCGGGAGGGCGGTACGAGCAGTACTTC
CASSWGLAGGRYEQYF
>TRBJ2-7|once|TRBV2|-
TGTGCCAGTCTCCCTACTCAGAGGCTCGAGCAGTACTTC
CASLPTQRLEQYF
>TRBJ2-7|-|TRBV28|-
TGTGCCAGCAGTCCTATCGTTAGCTCCTACGAGCAGTACTTC
CASSPIVSSYEQYF
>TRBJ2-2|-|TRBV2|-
TGTGCCAGCAGTGAACGCCTCAGGCCCCCCGCCGGGGAGCTGTTTTTT
CASSERLRPPAGELFF
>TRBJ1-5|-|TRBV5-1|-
TGCGCCAGCAGCTTAAGAGGGGATAGCAATCAGCCCCAGCATTTT
CASSLRGDSNQPQHF
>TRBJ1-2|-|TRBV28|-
TGTGCCAGCATTGACAGATGGCATGGCTACACCTTC
CASIDRWHGYTF
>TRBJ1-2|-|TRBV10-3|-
TGTGCCATCAGTGAGGGTTGGGGGCTAAACTATGGCTACACCTTC
CAISEGWGLNYGYTF
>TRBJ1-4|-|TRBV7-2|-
TGTGCCAGCAGCTTCCCGAATAATGAAAAACTGTTTTTT
CASSFPNNEKLFF
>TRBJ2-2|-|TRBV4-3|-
TGCGCCAGCAGCCAAGTCGGGCTAATCGGGGCAGACGGCGGGGAGCTGTTTTTT
CASSQVGLIGADGGELFF
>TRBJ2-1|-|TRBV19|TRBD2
TGTGCCAGTAGTATATCAAGGACTAGCGGCTACAATGAGCAGTTCTTC
CASSISRTSGYNEQFF
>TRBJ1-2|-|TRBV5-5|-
TGTGCCAGCAGCTTGTTGGGACCCGGATCCTATGGCTACACCTTC
CASSLLGPGSYGYTF
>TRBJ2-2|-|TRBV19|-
TGTGCCAGTAGTATAGATCTGGCTACAAACACCGGGGAGCTGTTTTTT
CASSIDLATNTGELFF
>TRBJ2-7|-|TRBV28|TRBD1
TGTGCCAGCAGTTTCCCGACAGGGGCAGTTCCCTACGAGCAGTACTTC
CASSFPTGAVPYEQYF
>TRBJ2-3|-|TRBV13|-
TGTGCCAGCAGCTTAGAGATGCTAGCGAGCAGGGATACGCAGTATTTT
CASSLEMLASRDTQYF
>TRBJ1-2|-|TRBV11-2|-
TGTGCCAGCAGCTCCCTTGGCAGGCGAAAAGATCGTTACTATGGCTACACCTTC
CASSSLGRRKDRYYGYTF
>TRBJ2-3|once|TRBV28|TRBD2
TGTGCCAGCAGCCCCGGACTAGCGGGAAGCACAGATACGCAGTATTTT
CASSPGLAGSTDTQYF
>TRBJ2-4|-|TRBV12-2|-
TGTGCAAGTCGCTTAGCGATGGCCCCCCCTACAGGGGGCAAGAAAAACATTCAGTACTTC
CASRLAMAPPTGGKKNIQYF
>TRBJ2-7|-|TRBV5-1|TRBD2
TGCGCCAGCAGCTTGGCCGGACTAGCGGCCGAGCAGTACTTC
CASSLAGLAAEQYF
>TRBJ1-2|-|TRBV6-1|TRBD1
TGTGCCAGCAGAACTACAGGGGGTACCGGCTATGGCTACACCTTC
CASRTTGGTGYGYTF